This T cell receptor (beta chain) was recorded in a study of blood T cell repertoires in COVID-19 (dated by TCRdb to 2018 to 2020). Regarding the study in general: Samples covering the acute and convalescent phases of COVID-19 were provided by collaborators in the United States, Italy and Spain. Subjects who had been exposed to COVID-19, were actively infected with it, or had recovered from it provided the deeply sampled blood TCRbeta repertoires that made up the dataset. A de-identified subject ID, COVID-19 status, age in years and sex were almost always included in the sample metadata. The prospective study material was composed of cDNA or gDNA derived from T cells, B-cell-depleted T cells, or PBMCs. Where available, HLA class I and class II types were taken from metadata supplied by the sample provider and were not determined by assay-based typing. A freely available public database, intended as a resource for researchers studying the immune response to SARS-CoV-2, is where the repertoires were released. The samples were drawn from two sources: the first 160 participants of the ongoing ImmuneRACE study, and over 950 subjects contributed by 6 global collaborators. General findings and caveats noted by the study authors: Clinical and demographic metadata were provided uncurated, with the amount varying by source and participant.

The collaborating institutions used their own protocols to collect whole blood in K2EDTA tubes. For TCRbeta analysis, collaborators shipped samples as frozen whole blood, isolated PBMCs, or DNA extracted from either of those sample types. Turning to this clone: There is no known antigen for this receptor. No clone much larger than this one lies a single base away; base qualities are absent.

TCRbeta CDR3 regions were amplified from genomic DNA by means of the immunoSEQ Assay, a bias-controlled multiplex PCR. The study's own analysis went as follows. The number of nucleated cells in each sample was estimated by amplification of reference gene primers within the assay. To quantify the absolute abundance of each unique TCRbeta CDR3 rearrangement, sequence reads were collapsed and filtered. For each sample, productive Simpson clonality was calculated as the square root of Simpson's diversity index over productive rearrangements. In its TCRdb copy, this immuneACCESS table keeps in-frame sequences only and misses some clones. Where compared with another copy, unresolved V genes explain less than half of these, and the others have no known cause. That table gives V, J and clone size, and the DNA gave D and trimming. The sample records 100,000 to 150,000 clones, approximately 71% of which are singletons. In total, the top ten clones hold roughly 7.9% of the sample.

The cysteine opens and the phenylalanine closes a CDR3 of 15 amino acids. Only the CDR3 part of the read is kept: 45 bases, read in frame from the first base. The germline V and J ends show losses of 4 bases and 4 bases respectively, and no gene match explains 6 bases of the junction. As encoded in the germline V gene, CDR1 is MGHRA while CDR2 is YSYEKL. The clonotype comes from a human donor in a cohort sampled during active COVID-19. The rearrangement joined TRBV4-1 to TRBJ1-5; 8 central bases correspond to TRBD1. Sequencing input: peripheral blood. DNA sequence: TGCGCCAGCAGCCGCACAGGGGGGGAAAATCAGCCCCAGCATTTT. Translated, it gives CASSRTGGENQPQHF.